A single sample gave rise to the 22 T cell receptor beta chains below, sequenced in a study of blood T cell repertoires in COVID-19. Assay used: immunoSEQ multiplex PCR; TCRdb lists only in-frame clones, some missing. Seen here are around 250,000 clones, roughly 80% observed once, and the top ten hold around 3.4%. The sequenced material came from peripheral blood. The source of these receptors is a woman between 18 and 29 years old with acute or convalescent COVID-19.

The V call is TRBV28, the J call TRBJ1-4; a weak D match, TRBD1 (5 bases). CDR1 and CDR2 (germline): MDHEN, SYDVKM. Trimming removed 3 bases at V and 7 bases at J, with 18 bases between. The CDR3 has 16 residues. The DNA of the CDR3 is TGTGCCAGCAGTTTTGAGGCGTCAGGGAATAGTGAAAAACTGTTTTTT. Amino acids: CASSFEASGNSEKLFF. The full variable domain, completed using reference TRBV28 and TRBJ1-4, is DVKVTQSSRYLVKRTGEKVFLECVQDMDHENMFWYRQDPGLGLRLIYFSYDVKMKEKGDIPEGYSVSREKKERFSLILESASTNQTSMYLCASSFEASGNSEKLFFGSGTQLSVL.

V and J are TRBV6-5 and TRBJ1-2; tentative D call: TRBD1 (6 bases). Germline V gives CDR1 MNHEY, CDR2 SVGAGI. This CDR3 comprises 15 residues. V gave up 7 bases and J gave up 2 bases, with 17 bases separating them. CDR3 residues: CASTRWGQLNYGYTF. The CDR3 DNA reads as TGTGCCAGCACCAGGTGGGGGCAACTAAACTATGGCTACACCTTC.

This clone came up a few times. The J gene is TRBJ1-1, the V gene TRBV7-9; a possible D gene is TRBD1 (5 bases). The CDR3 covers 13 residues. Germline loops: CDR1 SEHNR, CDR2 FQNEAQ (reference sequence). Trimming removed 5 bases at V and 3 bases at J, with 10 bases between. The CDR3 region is CASSPQGHTEAFF. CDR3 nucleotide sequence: TGTGCCAGCAGCCCTCAGGGTCACACTGAAGCTTTCTTT.

In DNA, the CDR3 is TGTGCCAGCAGTTCCCCGGGGGGGGTGAACACTGAAGCTTTCTTT. It specifies CASSSPGGVNTEAFF. This chain uses TRBV6-6 with TRBJ1-1; TRBD1 is a possible D gene (5 bases). Germline assignment: CDR1 MNHNY and CDR2 SVGAGI (reference sequence). V was cut by 4 bases and J by 0 bases, with 12 bases left in between. CDR3 length equals 15 residues.

The CDR3 sequence: CASSQKIFSGSKYNEQFF. The CDR3 DNA reads as TGTGCCAGCAGCCAAAAAATCTTTAGCGGGAGCAAGTACAATGAGCAGTTCTTC. The chain uses TRBV3-1 (or the pseudogene TRBV3-2) and TRBJ2-1, with 9 bases matching TRBD2. The CDR3 is 18 amino acids. The V gene's germline CDR1 is LGHDT and CDR2 YNNKEL (reference sequence). Germline trimming cut 2 bases from V and 4 bases from J; bases unmatched to any gene: 12.

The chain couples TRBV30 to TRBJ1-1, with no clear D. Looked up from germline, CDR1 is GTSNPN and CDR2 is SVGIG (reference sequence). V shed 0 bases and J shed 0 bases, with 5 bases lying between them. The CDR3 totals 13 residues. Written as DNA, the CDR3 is TGTGCCTGGAGTGTGTCTATGAACACTGAAGCTTTCTTT. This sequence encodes CAWSVSMNTEAFF.

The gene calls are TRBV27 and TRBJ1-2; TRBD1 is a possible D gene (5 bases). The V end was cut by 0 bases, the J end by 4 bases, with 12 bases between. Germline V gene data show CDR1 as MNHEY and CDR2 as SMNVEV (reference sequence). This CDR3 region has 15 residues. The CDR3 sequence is CASSLSVRAPYGYTF. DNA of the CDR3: TGTGCCAGCAGTTTATCTGTCAGGGCTCCCTATGGCTACACCTTC.

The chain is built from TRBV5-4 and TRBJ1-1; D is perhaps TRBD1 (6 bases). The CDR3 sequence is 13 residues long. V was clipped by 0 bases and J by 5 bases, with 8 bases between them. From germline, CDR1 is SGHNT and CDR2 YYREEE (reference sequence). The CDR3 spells CASSLAGVTEAFF. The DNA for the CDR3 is TGTGCCAGCAGCTTGGCAGGGGTTACTGAAGCTTTCTTT. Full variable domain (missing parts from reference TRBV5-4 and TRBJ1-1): ETGVTQSPTHLIKTRGQQVTLRCSSQSGHNTVSWYQQALGQGPQFIFQYYREEENGRGNFPPRFSGLQFPNYSSELNVNALELDDSALYLCASSLAGVTEAFFGQGTRLTVV.

The DNA of the CDR3 is TGTGCCAGCTCCCCAGGAGGAAACTCTGGGGCCAACGTCCTGACTTTC. Its protein product is CASSPGGNSGANVLTF. This sequence joins TRBV18 and TRBJ2-6; TRBD2 might be the D (5 bases). The CDR3 has 16 amino acids. Germline V gene data show CDR1 as KGHSH and CDR2 as LQKENI. Trimming stripped 6 bases from V and 0 bases from J, with 12 bases between.

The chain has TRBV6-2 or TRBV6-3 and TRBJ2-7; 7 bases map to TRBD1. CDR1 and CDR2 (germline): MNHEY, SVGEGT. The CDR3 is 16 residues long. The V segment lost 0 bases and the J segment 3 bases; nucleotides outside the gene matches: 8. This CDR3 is CASSYSADRWDYEQYF. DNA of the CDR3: TGTGCCAGCAGTTACTCGGCGGACAGGTGGGACTACGAGCAGTACTTC.

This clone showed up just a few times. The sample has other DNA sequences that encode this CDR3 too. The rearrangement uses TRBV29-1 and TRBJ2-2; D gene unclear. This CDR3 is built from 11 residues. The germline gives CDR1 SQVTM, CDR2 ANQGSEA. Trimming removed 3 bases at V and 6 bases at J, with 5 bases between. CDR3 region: CSVDGPGELFF. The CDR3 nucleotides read TGCAGCGTTGATGGGCCCGGGGAGCTGTTTTTT.

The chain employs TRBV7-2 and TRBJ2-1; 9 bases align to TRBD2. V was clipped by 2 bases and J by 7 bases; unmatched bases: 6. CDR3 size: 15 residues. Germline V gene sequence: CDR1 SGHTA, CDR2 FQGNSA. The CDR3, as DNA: TGTGCCAGCAGCTTACTAGCGGGACAAGGTAATGAGCAGTTCTTC. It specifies CASSLLAGQGNEQFF.

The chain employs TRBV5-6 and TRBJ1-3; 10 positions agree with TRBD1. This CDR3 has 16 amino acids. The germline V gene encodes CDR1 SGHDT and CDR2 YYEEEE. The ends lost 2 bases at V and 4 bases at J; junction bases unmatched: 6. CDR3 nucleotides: TGTGCCAGCAGCTTCGGGACAGGGGATTCAGGAAACACCATATATTTT. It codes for CASSFGTGDSGNTIYF.

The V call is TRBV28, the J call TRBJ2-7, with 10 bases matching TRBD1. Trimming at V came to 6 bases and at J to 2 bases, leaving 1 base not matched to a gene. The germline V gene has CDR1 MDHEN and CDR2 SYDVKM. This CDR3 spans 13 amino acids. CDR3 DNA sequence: TGTGCCAGCAGGACAGGGGGCCCCTACGAGCAGTACTTC. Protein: CASRTGGPYEQYF.

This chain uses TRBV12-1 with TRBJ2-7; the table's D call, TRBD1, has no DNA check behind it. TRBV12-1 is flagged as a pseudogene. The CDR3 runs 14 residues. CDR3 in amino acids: CAPSLGHTSYEQYF. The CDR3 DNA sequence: TGTGCCCCCAGCCTGGGACATACCTCCTACGAGCAGTACTTC.

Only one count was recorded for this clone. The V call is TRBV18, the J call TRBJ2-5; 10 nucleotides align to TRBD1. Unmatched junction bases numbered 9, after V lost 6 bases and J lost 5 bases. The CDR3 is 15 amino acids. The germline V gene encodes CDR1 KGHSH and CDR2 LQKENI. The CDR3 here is CASSPDRGLWETQYF. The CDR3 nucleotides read TGTGCCAGCTCCCCGGACAGGGGGTTATGGGAGACCCAGTACTTC.

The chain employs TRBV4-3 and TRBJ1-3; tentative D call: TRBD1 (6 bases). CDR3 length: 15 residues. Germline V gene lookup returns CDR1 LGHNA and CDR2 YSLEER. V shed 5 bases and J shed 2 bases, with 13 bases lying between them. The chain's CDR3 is CASSAYRETGNTIYF. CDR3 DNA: TGCGCCAGCAGCGCCTACAGGGAGACTGGAAACACCATATATTTT.

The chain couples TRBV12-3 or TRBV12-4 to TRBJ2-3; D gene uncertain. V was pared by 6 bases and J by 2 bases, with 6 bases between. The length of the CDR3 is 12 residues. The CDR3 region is CASSIYTDTQYF. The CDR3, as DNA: TGTGCCAGCAGCATCTACACAGATACGCAGTATTTT.

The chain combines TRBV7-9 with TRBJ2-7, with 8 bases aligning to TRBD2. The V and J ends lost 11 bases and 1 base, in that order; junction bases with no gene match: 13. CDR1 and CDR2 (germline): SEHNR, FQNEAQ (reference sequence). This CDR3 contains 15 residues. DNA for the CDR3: TGTGCCGTATTAAACAGCGGGGGCGCATCCTACGAGCAGTACTTC. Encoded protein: CAVLNSGGASYEQYF.

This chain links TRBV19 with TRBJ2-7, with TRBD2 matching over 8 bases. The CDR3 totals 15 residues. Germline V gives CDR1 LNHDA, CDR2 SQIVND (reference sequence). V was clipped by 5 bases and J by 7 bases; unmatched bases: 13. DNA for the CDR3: TGTGCCAGTAGTCTTACCCACGGGGGGGTAGAGGAGCAGTACTTC. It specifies CASSLTHGGVEEQYF.

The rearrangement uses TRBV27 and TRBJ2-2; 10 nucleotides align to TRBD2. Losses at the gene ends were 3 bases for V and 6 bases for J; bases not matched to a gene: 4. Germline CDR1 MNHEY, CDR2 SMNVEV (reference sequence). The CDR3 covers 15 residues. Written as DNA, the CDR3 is TGTGCCAGCAGTTTCGGAGCGGGAGGGCCCGGGGAGCTGTTTTTT. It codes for CASSFGAGGPGELFF.

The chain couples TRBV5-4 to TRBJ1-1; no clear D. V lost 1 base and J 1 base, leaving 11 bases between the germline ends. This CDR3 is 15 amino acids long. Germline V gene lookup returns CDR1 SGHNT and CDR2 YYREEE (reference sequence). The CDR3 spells CASSLTALSNTEAFF. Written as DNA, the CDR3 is TGTGCCAGCAGCTTGACAGCTTTATCGAACACTGAAGCTTTCTTT.